This T cell receptor (beta chain) originates from a study of cytomegalovirus exposure and HLA in healthy donors (dated by TCRdb to 2015 to 2018). Some background on the complete study: In an earlier analysis of 587 of the donors, 250 to 350 Gb of sequence data and some 120 million unique TCR beta sequences from roughly 180 million T cells were reported. Roughly 300 gigabases of sequencing data and around 80 million unique TCR sequences made up an early release that covered under 750 HLA-typed donors. Of the roughly 400 genotyped donors, over 65% fell in the genetic ancestry cluster associated with self-reported Caucasian donors. The aim of the study was to test whether cataloging public T cell receptors could identify signatures of past pathogen exposure. The study profiled the T cell repertoires of hundreds of subjects by immunosequencing and related them to cytomegalovirus serostatus. A separate validation cohort of some 130 different subjects was used in addition to the roughly 670-subject first cohort. High-throughput TCR immunosequencing, statistical association of individual TCRs with disease status, and machine learning were combined to predict cytomegalovirus infection status. A later analysis re-examined previously published TCR beta repertoires from about 700 donors and added high-resolution HLA genotyping to investigate patterns of TCR occurrence. Rather than drawing on any new phenotypic data, the later analysis identified candidate immune exposures from TCR beta sequences and the way those sequences occurred across donors. To decide whether each TCR beta V gene segment behaved as functional or pseudogenic, an earlier analysis of over 500 of the donors relied on high-throughput TCR beta sequencing. Donor age, sex, ethnicity and CMV serostatus were collected together with the repertoire data. A later genetic analysis took genome-wide SNP genotypes for about 55% of the roughly 700 donors and used that subset as a discovery cohort. All discovery cohort repertoires had been generated on a single sequencing platform. HLA typing covered class I and class II loci at four-digit resolution. Typing coverage differed by locus: A, B, C, DRB1 and DQB1 were typed in roughly 629-630 donors, DQA1 in about 500, DPA1 in approximately 600, and DPB1 in 472. Because of strong linkage in the cohort, roughly five DR-DQ haplotypes were treated as single units for association and clustering. Across 300 to 400 genotyped donors of the cohort, an average of about 240,000 unique TCR beta nucleotide sequences per donor were sequenced, and roughly 20% of those sequences were non-productive. The paper as a whole reports these results and caveats: This cohort had only TCR beta chains sequenced, and the lack of alpha or paired-chain data limited which features could be detected. Most TCR sequences were observed very rarely across donors, whereas some public TCRs were present in many individuals. The earlier analysis of approximately 590 of the donors excluded roughly 17 rarely observed V segments, including chromosome 9 orphons, because counts were too low. The authors suggested that the approach could potentially be extended to other disease states and immunological phenotypes. Specific HLA alleles were associated with 16,951 TCR beta sequences at a false discovery rate of 0.05 in a later analysis. A total of 150 or so TCR beta chains were listed by the study as associated with cytomegalovirus. CMV serostatus was the only immune exposure information available for the cohort. Some IMGT-functional V segments, including TRBV6-2 and TRBV6-3, could not be told apart with the 87-base-pair reads, so those segments were excluded. According to a later analysis, TCR association rates differed among HLA loci, with DRB1 alleles showing the most associated TCRs and HLA-C alleles showing the fewest. Linkage disequilibrium might explain the correlated functional status among segregating V segments, but an unknown experimental factor could not be excluded. In a later analysis, HLA-associated TCR beta chains showed more clonal expansion and lower generation probabilities than non-associated chains that were equally common. Sequencing depth was assumed to be roughly uniform across donors in the presence/absence analyses, though that assumption may not hold. Several of the top co-occurrence clusters appeared to be linked to parvovirus B19, influenza, CMV and Epstein-Barr virus, according to a later analysis. A few of the identified cytomegalovirus-associated TCR beta chains were confirmed in vitro to be specific for cytomegalovirus antigens. In an earlier analysis of around 600 of the donors, most TCR beta V segments appeared in productive rearrangements about 87% or about 30% of the time, broadly matching IMGT annotations. A further reported finding was that TCR beta sequences accurately predicted the HLA-A and HLA-B alleles for most subjects in the first cohort. The classifier was reported to diagnose cytomegalovirus status with high specificity and sensitivity in both the original cohort and the validation cohort. Most CMV-associated TCR beta chains appeared to be HLA-restricted in a later analysis, and the HLA associations seemed to be driven largely by CMV exposure. When HLA alleles, especially DR and DQ, strongly co-occurred, TCR associations were difficult to assign to individual alleles. An association between a missense DCLRE1C variant and V-gene and J-gene trimming of TCR beta chains was found in a later genetic analysis and replicated in an independent cohort. A cluster of highly shared sequence variants was judged likely to be a technical artifact of the sequencing pipeline. Because some donors lacked HLA typing at each locus, the association tests relied only on the typed subset. Compared with the roughly 670-donor mean, donors in an Asian-associated ancestry cluster had fewer N-insertions in productive TCRs, according to a later genetic analysis.

Comment on this clone: What this receptor recognizes is not known. Base qualities are not recorded, but no much larger clone differs from it by a single base. The sample contains more than one DNA sequence encoding this CDR3.

The cohort comprised under 700 healthy bone marrow donors. All cohort members were sampled while nominally healthy, although unrecorded immune exposures were likely present. The donor tested CMV seronegative, placing the donor among the 300 to 450 seronegative members of the cohort. A peripheral blood sample was collected from each donor, and TCR beta sequencing was performed on peripheral blood mononuclear cells. The Qiagen DNeasy Blood Extraction Kit was used to extract genomic DNA from the blood cell samples. V gives up 1 base and J gives up 3 bases, and the segment between their germline ends measures 6 bases. From a lookup of the germline V gene (reference sequence), CDR1 and CDR2 are SGHNT and YYREEE. The CDR3 covers 13 residues, taking in both the cysteine and the phenylalanine. Kept here is only the CDR3 DNA, which spans 39 bases and is read in frame from base 1. The library relied on the immunoSEQ multiplex PCR assay. For the multiplex PCR, a mixture combining 60 forward primers for TCR Vbeta segments and 13 reverse primers for TCR Jbeta segments was used. The CDR3 region of rearranged TCR beta genes was amplified from genomic DNA by a multiplex PCR assay. Amplified TCR beta libraries were sequenced as 87-base-pair reads on the Illumina HiSeq System. Per the source publication's procedure: Across the roughly 670 repertoires, a later analysis counted some 80 million unique TCR beta chains, 9.5 million to 12 million of which were shared by at least two donors. To remove PCR and sequencing errors, raw reads were error-corrected and collapsed into unique sequences using a nearest-neighbor algorithm that merged closely related sequences. CDR3 sequences were aligned to IMGT reference sequences to assign V, D and J gene segments. Each retained sequence needed at least a six-nucleotide match to both a V gene segment and a J gene segment. A rearrangement was called productive if the CDR3 had no stop codons and remained in frame with V and J, and every other rearrangement was called non-productive. Following IMGT convention, CDR3 was defined as the stretch from the second conserved V-encoded cysteine to the conserved J-encoded phenylalanine. The earlier analysis of about 560 of the donors excluded any sequence lacking an unambiguous match to a single V gene segment. An earlier analysis of some 500 of the donors classified V segments as functional when productive rearrangements were above 56.7% and as segregating when the standard deviation between donors was above 5%. A statistical classification framework was built for diagnosing cytomegalovirus status from the catalog of TCR beta chain sequences. In a later analysis, TCR nucleotide sequences were compared against IMGT/GENE-DB human TR gene sequences so that V and J genes could be assigned. A later analysis assigned CDR3 sequences and most-parsimonious VDJ recombination scenarios with the TCRdist pipeline. A later analysis defined each TCR beta chain by its CDR3 amino acid sequence plus V-gene family, and excluded reads lacking a unique V-gene family. In a later analysis, 500 to 650 highly shared, low-generation-probability nucleotide sequences were removed to address suspected cross-contamination and a sequencing artifact. In a later analysis, a clonal expansion index for each public chain was calculated from normalized within-repertoire ranks of inferred template counts. In a later analysis, generation probabilities were computed with a VDJ recombination model fitted to out-of-frame rearrangements, and the resulting probabilities were checked against IGoR. A later analysis scored TCR-TCR, TCR-HLA and TCR-CMV co-occurrence with hypergeometric tests, applying a repertoire-size bias correction to TCR pairs. To estimate false discovery rates, a later analysis permuted the HLA or CMV assignments 20 times. In a later analysis, co-occurring TCRs were grouped using DBSCAN, and TCRdist sequence similarity was added for clustering within HLA-allele-positive subsets. For co-occurrence clustering, repertoires with fewer than 30,000 or more than 120,000 public chains were excluded, along with roughly five repertoires with anomalous nucleotide sharing. Entries here come from immuneACCESS through TCRdb and include only in-frame sequences with V and J called. Some clones fail to appear in such tables; in the studies checked, an unresolved V gene covers under half of the shortfall, and the cause of the remainder is unknown. Clone size and V and J calls were adopted from that table, with D and trimming inferred from the DNA. This sample has about 160,000 clones in its table, and 79% of those were observed once. The ten biggest clones cover about 2% of the sample.

Source material: PBMCs. The receptor comes from a man aged 40-55 years in good health and CMV-seronegative. This receptor chain uses TRBV5-4 and TRBJ2-3; possibly the D gene is TRBD1, per 5 matching bases. Here the CDR3 is given as CASSLRGTDTQYF. The sequence in DNA is TGTGCCAGCAGCTTGAGGGGAACAGATACGCAGTATTTT.